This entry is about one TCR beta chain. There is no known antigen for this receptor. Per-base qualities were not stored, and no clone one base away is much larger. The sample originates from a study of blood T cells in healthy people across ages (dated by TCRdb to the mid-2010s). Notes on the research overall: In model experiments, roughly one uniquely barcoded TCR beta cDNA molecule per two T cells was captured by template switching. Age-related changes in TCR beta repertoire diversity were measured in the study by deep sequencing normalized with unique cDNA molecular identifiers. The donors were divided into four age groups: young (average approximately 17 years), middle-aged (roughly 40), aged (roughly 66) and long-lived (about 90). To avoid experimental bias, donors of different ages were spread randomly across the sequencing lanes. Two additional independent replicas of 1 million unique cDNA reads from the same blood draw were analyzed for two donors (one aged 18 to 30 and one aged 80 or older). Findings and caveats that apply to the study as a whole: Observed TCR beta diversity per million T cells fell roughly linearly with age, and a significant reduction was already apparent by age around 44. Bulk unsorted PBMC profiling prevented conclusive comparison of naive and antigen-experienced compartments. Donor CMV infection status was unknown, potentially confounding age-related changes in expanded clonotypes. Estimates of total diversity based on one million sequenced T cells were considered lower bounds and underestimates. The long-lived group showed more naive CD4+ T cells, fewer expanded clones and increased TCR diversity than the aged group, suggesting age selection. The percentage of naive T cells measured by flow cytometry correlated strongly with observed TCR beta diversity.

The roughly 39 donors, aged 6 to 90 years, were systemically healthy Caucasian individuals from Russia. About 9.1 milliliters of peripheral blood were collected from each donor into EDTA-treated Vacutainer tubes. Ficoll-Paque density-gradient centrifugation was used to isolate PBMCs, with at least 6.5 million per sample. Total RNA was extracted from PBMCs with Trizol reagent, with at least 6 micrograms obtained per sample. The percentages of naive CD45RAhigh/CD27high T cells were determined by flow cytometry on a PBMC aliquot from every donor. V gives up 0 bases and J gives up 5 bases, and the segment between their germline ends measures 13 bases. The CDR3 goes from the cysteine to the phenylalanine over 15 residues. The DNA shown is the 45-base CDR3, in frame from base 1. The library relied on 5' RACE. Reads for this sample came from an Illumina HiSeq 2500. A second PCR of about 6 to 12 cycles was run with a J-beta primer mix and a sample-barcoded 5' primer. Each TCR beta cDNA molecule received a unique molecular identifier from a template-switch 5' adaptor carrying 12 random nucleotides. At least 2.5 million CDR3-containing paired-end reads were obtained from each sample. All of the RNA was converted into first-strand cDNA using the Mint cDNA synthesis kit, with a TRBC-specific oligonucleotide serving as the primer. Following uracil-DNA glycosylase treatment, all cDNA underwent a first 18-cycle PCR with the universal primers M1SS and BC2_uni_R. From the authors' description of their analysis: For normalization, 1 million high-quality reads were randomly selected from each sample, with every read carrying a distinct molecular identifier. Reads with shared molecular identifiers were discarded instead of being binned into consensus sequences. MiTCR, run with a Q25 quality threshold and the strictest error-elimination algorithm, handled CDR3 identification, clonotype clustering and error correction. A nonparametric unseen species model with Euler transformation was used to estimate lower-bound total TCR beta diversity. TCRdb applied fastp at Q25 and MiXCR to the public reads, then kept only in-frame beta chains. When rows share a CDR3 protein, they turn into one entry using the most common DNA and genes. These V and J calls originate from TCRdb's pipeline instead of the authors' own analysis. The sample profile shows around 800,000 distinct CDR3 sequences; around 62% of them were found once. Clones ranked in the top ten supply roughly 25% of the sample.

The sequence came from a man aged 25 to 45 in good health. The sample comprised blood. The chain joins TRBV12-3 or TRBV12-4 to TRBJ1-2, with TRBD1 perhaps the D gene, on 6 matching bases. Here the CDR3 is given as CASSLAPGAVYGYTF. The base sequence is TGTGCCAGCAGTTTAGCGCCGGGGGCTGTATATGGCTACACCTTC.